This T cell receptor (beta chain) was recorded in a study of CD8 T cells in ankylosing spondylitis. Libraries for TCR beta were made by quantitative 5'-RACE with molecular barcodes. TCRdb reprocessed the 5' RACE reads via MiXCR and lists one record per CDR3 protein. The sample lists 500,000 to 550,000 distinct CDR3 sequences; roughly an eighth were seen once. General study results and limits: In ankylosing spondylitis patients, matched synovial fluid reportedly showed significant enrichment of disease-linked clones. Earlier authors reported some of these motif variants in reactive arthritis synovial fluid and blood. Ankylosing spondylitis blood appeared to be characterized by a TCR beta motif of under ten highly homologous variants. Clones linked with disease were CD8+ and fairly uncommon in the peripheral blood.

In its sample, this clonotype was seen a few times. What it recognizes is unknown. V lost 4 bases and J lost 4; bases outside the gene matches: 12. Per germline, CDR1 SGHDT and CDR2 YYEEEE. This CDR3 is 16 amino acids long. The sequenced sample was blood, either unsorted or a sorted T cell fraction (not recorded which). This clonotype was obtained from a male donor with ankylosing spondylitis. V usage is TRBV5-6 and J usage is TRBJ1-2; 8 bases match TRBD1. CDR3 loop: CASSGNLGQAFYGYTF. CDR3 in DNA: TGTGCCAGCAGCGGAAACCTGGGACAGGCCTTCTATGGCTACACCTTC.